A single T cell receptor beta chain is shown here with its context. Only healthy Caucasians were included as donors. This record comes from a study of identical twins. TCRdb processed the 5' RACE reads anew with MiXCR; each CDR3 protein has one entry. The table records 18,000 or so distinct CDR3 sequences, approximately 71% of them present only once. The V end was cut by 5 bases, the J end by 4 bases, with 19 bases between. The CDR3 consists of 16 residues. Looked up from germline, CDR1 is PRHDT and CDR2 is FYEKMQ (reference sequence). The sequence derives from a woman aged 18 to 35 in good health. This table probably holds off-target reads from a library built for another chain. J is TRBJ2-3 and V is TRBV13; D call uncertain. The sequenced sample was memory (CD45RO+) T cells sorted from blood. The chain's CDR3 is CASSPSLWVSADTQYF. CDR3 DNA: TGTGCCAGCAGCCCCTCCTTGTGGGTGTCGGCAGATACGCAGTATTTT.